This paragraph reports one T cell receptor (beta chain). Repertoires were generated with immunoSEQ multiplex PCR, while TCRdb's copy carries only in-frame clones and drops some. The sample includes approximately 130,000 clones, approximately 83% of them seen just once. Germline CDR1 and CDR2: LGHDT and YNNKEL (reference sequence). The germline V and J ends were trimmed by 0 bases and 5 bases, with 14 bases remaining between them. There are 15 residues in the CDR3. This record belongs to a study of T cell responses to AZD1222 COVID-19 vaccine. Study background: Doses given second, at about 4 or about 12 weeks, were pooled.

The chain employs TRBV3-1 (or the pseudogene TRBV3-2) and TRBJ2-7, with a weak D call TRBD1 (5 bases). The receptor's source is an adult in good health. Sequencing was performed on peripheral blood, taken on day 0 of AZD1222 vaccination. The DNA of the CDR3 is TGTGCCAGCAGCCAAGATAGGGGCAGGGTCAACGAGCAGTACTTC. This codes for CASSQDRGRVNEQYF.